This TCR beta chain was documented in a study of T cell responses to AZD1222 COVID-19 vaccine. Broader study findings: The study found vaccine-associated CD4 TCRs spanning spike, dominant at 160-218 and 743-854. Reports indicate that nearly half of spike-specific TCRs are directed at unmutated variant regions. Females outnumbered males among donors, who were mostly white British; clonal diversity was possibly underestimated. Just 5 to 7 AZD1222 recipients were seropositive at baseline.

Libraries were prepared by immunoSEQ multiplex PCR; TCRdb keeps only in-frame clonotypes and omits some of them. Of 130,000 to 150,000 clones listed, 85% to 95% are singletons. The CDR3 contains 11 residues. Trimming shortened V by 0 bases and J by 9 bases, and 4 bases separated the two germline ends. From germline, CDR1 is SGHNT and CDR2 YYREEE (reference sequence). As regards this clone: Its matching antigen is unknown.

This TCR was sampled from an adult in good health. This specimen consisted of peripheral blood, obtained on day 0 of MenACWY control vaccination. V is TRBV5-4 and J is TRBJ1-3; no definite D call. The CDR3 loop is CASSLGPTIYF. The CDR3 DNA reads as TGTGCCAGCAGCTTGGGTCCCACCATATATTTT.